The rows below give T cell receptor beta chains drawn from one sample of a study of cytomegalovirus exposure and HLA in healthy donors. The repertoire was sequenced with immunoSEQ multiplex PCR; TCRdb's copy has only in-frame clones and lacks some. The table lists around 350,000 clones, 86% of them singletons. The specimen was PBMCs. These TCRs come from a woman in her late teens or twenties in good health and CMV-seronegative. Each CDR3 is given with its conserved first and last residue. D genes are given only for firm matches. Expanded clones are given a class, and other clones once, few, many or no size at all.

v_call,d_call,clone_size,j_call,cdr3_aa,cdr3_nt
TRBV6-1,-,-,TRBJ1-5,CASSARGAGNQPQHF,TGTGCCAGCAGTGCACGGGGGGCTGGTAATCAGCCCCAGCATTTT
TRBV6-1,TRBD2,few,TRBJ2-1,CASGTSGNEQFF,TGTGCCAGCGGGACTAGCGGAAATGAGCAGTTCTTC
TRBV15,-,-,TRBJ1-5,CATSRDQGQPQHF,TGTGCCACCAGCAGAGATCAGGGACAGCCCCAGCATTTT
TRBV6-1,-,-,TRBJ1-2,CASSQGQKANYGYTF,TGTGCCAGCAGCCAGGGTCAGAAAGCTAACTATGGCTACACCTTC
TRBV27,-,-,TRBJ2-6,CASSSLSSGANVLTF,TGTGCCAGCAGTTCCCTTTCCTCTGGGGCCAACGTCCTGACTTTC
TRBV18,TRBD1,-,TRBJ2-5,CASSPGQLPRETQYF,TGTGCCAGCTCACCGGGACAGCTACCACGGGAGACCCAGTACTTC
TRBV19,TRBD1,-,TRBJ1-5,CASRQTGGGQPQHF,TGTGCCAGTAGACAAACAGGGGGCGGCCAGCCCCAGCATTTT
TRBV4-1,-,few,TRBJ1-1,CASSQLRGKFTEAFF,TGCGCCAGCAGCCAACTTCGGGGGAAGTTTACTGAAGCTTTCTTT
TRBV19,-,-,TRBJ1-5,CASGWAGPNQPQHF,TGTGCCAGCGGTTGGGCAGGGCCTAATCAGCCCCAGCATTTT
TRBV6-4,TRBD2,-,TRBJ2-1,CASSRIAGSSYNEQFF,TGTGCCAGCAGCCGAATAGCGGGGAGCTCCTACAATGAGCAGTTCTTC
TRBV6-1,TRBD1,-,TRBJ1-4,CASRSGGGKLFF,TGTGCCAGCAGATCAGGGGGCGGGAAACTGTTTTTT
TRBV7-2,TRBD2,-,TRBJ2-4,CASSLDSGRVLAKNIQYF,TGTGCCAGCAGCTTAGATAGTGGGAGGGTTCTAGCCAAAAACATTCAGTACTTC
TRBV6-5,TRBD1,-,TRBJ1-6,CASSYRQGANSPLHF,TGTGCCAGCAGTTATAGACAGGGCGCTAATTCACCCCTCCACTTT
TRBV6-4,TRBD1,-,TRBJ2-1,CASSSDPGQGYNEQFF,TGTGCCAGCAGCAGTGATCCGGGACAGGGTTACAATGAGCAGTTCTTC
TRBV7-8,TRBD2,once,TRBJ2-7,CASTPAGTTTSYEQYF,TGTGCCAGCACCCCGGCCGGGACTACAACTTCCTACGAGCAGTACTTC
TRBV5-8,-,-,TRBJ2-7,CASTAPGSQGTYEQYF,TGTGCCAGCACCGCCCCGGGGTCCCAAGGCACCTACGAGCAGTACTTC
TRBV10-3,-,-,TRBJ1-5,CAIREDSMLQPQHF,TGTGCCATCAGAGAGGACAGTATGCTTCAGCCCCAGCATTTT
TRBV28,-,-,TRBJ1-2,CASSEDINYGYTF,TGTGCCAGCAGCGAAGACATAAACTATGGCTACACCTTC
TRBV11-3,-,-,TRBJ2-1,CASSPHPTANEQFF,TGTGCCAGCAGCCCCCACCCGACAGCGAATGAGCAGTTCTTC
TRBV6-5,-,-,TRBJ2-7,CASSLSQGPYEQYF,TGTGCCAGCAGTCTCAGCCAGGGCCCCTACGAGCAGTACTTC
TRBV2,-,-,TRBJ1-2,CASSVELGQTSGYGYTF,TGTGCCAGCAGTGTAGAACTAGGGCAGACCTCCGGCTATGGCTACACCTTC
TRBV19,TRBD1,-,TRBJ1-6,CASSPDRKSNSPLHF,TGTGCCAGTAGCCCGGACAGGAAAAGTAATTCACCCCTCCACTTT
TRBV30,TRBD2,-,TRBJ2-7,CAWSLGTSGSYEQYF,TGTGCCTGGAGTCTCGGGACTAGCGGGAGTTACGAGCAGTACTTC
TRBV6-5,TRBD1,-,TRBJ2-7,CASRGQTTYEQYF,TGTGCCAGCCGGGGACAGACGACCTACGAGCAGTACTTC
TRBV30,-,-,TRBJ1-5,CAWNHDSSNQPQHF,TGTGCCTGGAACCATGACAGTTCCAATCAGCCCCAGCATTTT
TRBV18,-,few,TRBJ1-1,CASSQNPGLNTEAFF,TGTGCCAGCTCACAAAATCCAGGGCTGAACACTGAAGCTTTCTTT
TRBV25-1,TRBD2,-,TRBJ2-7,CASSDQTGGVGPREQYF,TGTGCCAGCAGTGACCAAACCGGGGGGGTTGGTCCACGAGAGCAGTACTTC
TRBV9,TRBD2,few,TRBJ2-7,CASSVGLAAYEQYF,TGTGCCAGCAGCGTAGGACTAGCGGCCTACGAGCAGTACTTC